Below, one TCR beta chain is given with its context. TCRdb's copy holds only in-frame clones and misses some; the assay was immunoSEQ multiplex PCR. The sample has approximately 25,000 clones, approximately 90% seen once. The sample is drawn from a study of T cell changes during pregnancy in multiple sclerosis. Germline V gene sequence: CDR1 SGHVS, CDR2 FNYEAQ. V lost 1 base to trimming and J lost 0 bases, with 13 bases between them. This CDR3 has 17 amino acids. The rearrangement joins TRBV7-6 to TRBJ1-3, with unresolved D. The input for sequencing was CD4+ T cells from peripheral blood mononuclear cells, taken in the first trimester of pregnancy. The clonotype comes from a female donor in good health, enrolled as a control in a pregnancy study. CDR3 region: CASSLGARRTSGNTIYF. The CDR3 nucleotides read TGTGCCAGCAGCTTAGGGGCACGACGAACCTCTGGAAACACCATATATTTT.